The T cell receptor (beta chain) under discussion was sequenced for a study of CD8 T cells in Susac syndrome. RNA in amounts of roughly 0.5 to 1 ug was reverse transcribed with random hexamers. Each CDR3 protein is one row after TCRdb ran MiXCR on the immunoSEQ multiplex PCR reads. The sample shows over 150,000 distinct CDR3 sequences, about 95% of them seen only once. The receptor was isolated from a human donor with Susac syndrome. Specimen: CD4+ T cells from PBMCs.

The CDR3 nucleotides are TGTGCCAGTAGTATTGGATTCCGGGGACCGAGCCTCTCTGGCTACACCTTC. Amino acid sequence: CASSIGFRGPSLSGYTF. The V gene is TRBV19, the J gene TRBJ1-2, with D maybe TRBD1 (5 bases). This CDR3 has 17 amino acids. CDR1 is LNHDA and CDR2 is SQIVND in the germline V gene (reference sequence). V gave up 3 bases and J gave up 7 bases, with 24 bases separating them.